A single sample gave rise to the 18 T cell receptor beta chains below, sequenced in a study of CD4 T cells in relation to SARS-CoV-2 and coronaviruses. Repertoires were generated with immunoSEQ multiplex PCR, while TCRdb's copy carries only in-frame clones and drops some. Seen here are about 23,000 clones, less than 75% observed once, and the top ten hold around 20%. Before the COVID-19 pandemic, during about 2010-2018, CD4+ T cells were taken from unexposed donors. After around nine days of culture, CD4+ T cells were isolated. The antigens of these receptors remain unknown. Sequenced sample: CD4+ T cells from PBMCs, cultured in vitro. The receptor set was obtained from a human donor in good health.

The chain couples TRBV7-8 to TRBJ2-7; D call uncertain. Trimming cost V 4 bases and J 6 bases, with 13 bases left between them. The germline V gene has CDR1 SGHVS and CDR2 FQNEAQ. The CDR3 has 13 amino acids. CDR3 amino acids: CASSYEERREQYF. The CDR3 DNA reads TGTGCCAGCAGCTATGAGGAAAGGCGCGAGCAGTACTTC.

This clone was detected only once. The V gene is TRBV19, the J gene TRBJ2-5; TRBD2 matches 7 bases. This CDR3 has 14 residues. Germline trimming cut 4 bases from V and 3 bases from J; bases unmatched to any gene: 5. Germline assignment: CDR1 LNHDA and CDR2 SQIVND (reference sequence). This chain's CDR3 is CASSTRGREETQYF. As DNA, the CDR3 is TGTGCCAGTAGTACGCGGGGGAGGGAAGAGACCCAGTACTTC.

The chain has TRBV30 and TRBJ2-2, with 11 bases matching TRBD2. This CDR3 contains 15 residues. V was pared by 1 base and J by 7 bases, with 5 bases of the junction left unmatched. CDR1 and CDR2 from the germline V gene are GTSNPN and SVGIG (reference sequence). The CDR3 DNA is TGTGCCTGGAGTGCGTTAGCGGGAGGGTACGGGGAGCTGTTTTTT. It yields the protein CAWSALAGGYGELFF.

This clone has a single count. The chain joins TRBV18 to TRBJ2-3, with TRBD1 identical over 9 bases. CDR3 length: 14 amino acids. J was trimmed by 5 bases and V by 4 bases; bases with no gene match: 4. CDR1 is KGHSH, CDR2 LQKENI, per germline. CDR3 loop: CASSLQGAGDTQYF. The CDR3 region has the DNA TGTGCCAGCTCACTACAGGGGGCCGGAGATACGCAGTATTTT.

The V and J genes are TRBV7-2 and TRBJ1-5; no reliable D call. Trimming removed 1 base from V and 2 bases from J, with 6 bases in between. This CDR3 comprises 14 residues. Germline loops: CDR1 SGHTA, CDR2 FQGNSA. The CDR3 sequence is CASSLGGGNQPQHF. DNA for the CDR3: TGTGCCAGCAGCTTAGGGGGAGGCAATCAGCCCCAGCATTTT.

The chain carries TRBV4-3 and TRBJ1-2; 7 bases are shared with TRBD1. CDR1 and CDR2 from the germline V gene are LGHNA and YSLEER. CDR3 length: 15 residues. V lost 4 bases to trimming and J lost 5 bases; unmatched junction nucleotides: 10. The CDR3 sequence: CASSPTDRSLYGYTF. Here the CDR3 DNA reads TGCGCCAGCAGCCCAACGGACAGGAGCCTTTATGGCTACACCTTC.

This CDR3 reads CASSLTTGNYGYTF. The CDR3 coding sequence is TGCGCCAGCAGCTTGACCACAGGAAACTATGGCTACACCTTC. The chain combines TRBV5-1 with TRBJ1-2, with D possibly being TRBD1 (5 bases). V was shortened by 1 base and J by 2 bases, with 9 bases between the two germline ends. Germline assignment: CDR1 SGHRS and CDR2 YFSETQ. The CDR3 totals 14 residues.

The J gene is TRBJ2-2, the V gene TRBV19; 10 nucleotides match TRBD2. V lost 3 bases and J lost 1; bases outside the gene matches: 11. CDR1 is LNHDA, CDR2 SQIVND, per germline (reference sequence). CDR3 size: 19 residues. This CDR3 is CASSIFGLAGGVNTGELFF. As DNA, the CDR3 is TGTGCCAGTAGTATCTTCGGTTTAGCGGGAGGAGTGAACACCGGGGAGCTGTTTTTT.

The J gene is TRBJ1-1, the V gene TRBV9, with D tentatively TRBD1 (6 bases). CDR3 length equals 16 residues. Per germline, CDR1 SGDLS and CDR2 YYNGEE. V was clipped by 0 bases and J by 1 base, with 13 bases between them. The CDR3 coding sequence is TGTGCCAGCAGCGTAGGGTTAGGGGGTCCGAACACTGAAGCTTTCTTT. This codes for CASSVGLGGPNTEAFF. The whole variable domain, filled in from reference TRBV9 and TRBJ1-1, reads DSGVTQTPKHLITATGQRVTLRCSPRSGDLSVYWYQQSLDQGLQFLIQYYNGEERAKGNILERFSAQQFPDLHSELNLSSLELGDSALYFCASSVGLGGPNTEAFFGQGTRLTVV.

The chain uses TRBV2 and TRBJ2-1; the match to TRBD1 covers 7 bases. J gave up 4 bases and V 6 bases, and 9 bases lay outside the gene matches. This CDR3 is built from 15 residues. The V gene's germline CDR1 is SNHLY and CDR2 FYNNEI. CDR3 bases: TGTGCCAGCAGAATCAGGGGGAGCTCATACAATGAGCAGTTCTTC. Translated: CASRIRGSSYNEQFF.

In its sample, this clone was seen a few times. CDR3 in DNA: TGTGCCAGCAGCTTAGAGGGCAGTACCATCTATGGCTACACCTTC. Amino acid sequence: CASSLEGSTIYGYTF. This chain joins TRBV7-2 and TRBJ1-2; D gene ambiguous. The CDR3 is 15 residues long. The germline CDR1 and CDR2 sequences are SGHTA and FQGNSA. Trimming pared 1 base from V and 4 bases from J, leaving 13 bases between. Filled out from reference TRBV7-2 and TRBJ1-2, the complete variable domain reads GAGVSQSPSNKVTEKGKDVELRCDPISGHTALYWYRQSLGQGLEFLIYFQGNSAPDKSGLPSDRFSAERTGGSVSTLTIQRTQQEDSAVYLCASSLEGSTIYGYTFGSGTRLTVV.

CDR3 DNA: TGTGCCAGTAGTCCTGATGAGCCAGCCTCCTACGAGCAGTACTTC. It encodes CASSPDEPASYEQYF. The chain joins TRBV19 to TRBJ2-7, with D uncertain. Germline assignment: CDR1 LNHDA and CDR2 SQIVND (reference sequence). V was trimmed by 5 bases and J by 0 bases, leaving 14 bases between them. The CDR3 contains 15 residues.

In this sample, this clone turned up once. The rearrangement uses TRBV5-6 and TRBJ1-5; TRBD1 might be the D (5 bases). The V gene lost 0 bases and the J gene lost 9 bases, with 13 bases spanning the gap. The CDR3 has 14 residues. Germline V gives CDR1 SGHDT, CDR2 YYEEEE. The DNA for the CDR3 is TGTGCCAGCAGCTTGGGCGCCTTTGGGGGGCCCCAGCATTTT. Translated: CASSLGAFGGPQHF.

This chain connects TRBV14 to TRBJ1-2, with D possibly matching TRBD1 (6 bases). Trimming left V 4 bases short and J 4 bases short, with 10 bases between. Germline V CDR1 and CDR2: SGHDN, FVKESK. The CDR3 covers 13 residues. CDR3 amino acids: CASSLGHVYGYTF. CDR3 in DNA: TGTGCCAGCAGCCTGGGACACGTCTATGGCTACACCTTC.

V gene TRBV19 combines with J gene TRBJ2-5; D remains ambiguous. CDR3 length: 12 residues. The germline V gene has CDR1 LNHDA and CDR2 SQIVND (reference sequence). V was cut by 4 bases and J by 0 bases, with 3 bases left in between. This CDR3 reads CASSRYQETQYF. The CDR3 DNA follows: TGTGCCAGTAGTAGATACCAAGAGACCCAGTACTTC.

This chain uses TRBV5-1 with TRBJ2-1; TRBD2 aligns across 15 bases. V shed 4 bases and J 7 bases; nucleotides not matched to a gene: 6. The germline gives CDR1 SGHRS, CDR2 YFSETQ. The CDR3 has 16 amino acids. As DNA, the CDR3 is TGCGCCAGCAGCCTCCCCGGGACTAGCGGGAGGAATGAGCAGTTCTTC. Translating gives CASSLPGTSGRNEQFF.

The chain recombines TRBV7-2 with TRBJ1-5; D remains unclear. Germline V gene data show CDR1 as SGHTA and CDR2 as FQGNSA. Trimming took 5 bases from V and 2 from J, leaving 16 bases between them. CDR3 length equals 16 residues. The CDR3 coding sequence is TGTGCCAGCAGCCCACACCCTAATTGGGGCAATCAGCCCCAGCATTTT. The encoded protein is CASSPHPNWGNQPQHF. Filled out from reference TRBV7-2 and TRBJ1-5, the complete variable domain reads GAGVSQSPSNKVTEKGKDVELRCDPISGHTALYWYRQSLGQGLEFLIYFQGNSAPDKSGLPSDRFSAERTGGSVSTLTIQRTQQEDSAVYLCASSPHPNWGNQPQHFGDGTRLSIL.

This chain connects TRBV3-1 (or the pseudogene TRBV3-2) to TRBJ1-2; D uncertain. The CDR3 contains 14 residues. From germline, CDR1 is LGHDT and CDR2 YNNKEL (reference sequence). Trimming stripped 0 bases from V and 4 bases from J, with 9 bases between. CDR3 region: CASSQEDTVYGYTF. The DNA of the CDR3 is TGTGCCAGCAGCCAAGAGGATACGGTCTATGGCTACACCTTC.